This entry describes one T cell receptor (beta chain). The record originates from a study of OX40 agonist ivuxolimab in advanced cancers. Data came from immunoSEQ multiplex PCR; TCRdb stores just in-frame clones and leaves some out. The top ten hold roughly 5% of the sample, which has 60,000 to 70,000 clones, approximately 80% seen once. V was clipped by 1 base and J by 0 bases, with 18 bases between them. The CDR3 has 18 residues. Germline CDR1 reads MDHEN; CDR2 reads SYDVKM. This TCR derives from an adult with an advanced solid tumor such as melanoma, head and neck, liver or kidney cancer. The sequencing used CD4+ or CD8+ T cells sorted from blood, collected in a trial of the OX40 agonist ivuxolimab. V usage is TRBV28 and J usage is TRBJ1-1; the D gene is possibly TRBD1 (6 bases). The CDR3 sequence: CASSLSLLGGRLNTEAFF. CDR3 DNA: TGTGCCAGCAGTTTATCCCTCCTGGGGGGGCGATTGAACACTGAAGCTTTCTTT.